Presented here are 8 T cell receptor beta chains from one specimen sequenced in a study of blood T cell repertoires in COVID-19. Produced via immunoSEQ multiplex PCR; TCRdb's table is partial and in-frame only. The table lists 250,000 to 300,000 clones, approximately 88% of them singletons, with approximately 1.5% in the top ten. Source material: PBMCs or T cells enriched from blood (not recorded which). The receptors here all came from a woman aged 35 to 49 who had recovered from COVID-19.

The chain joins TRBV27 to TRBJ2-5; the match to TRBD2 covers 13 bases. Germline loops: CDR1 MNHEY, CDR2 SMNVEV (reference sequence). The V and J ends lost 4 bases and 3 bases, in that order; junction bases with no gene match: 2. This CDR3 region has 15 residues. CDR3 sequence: CASSSGLAGEETQYF. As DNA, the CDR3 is TGTGCCAGCAGTTCTGGACTAGCGGGAGAAGAGACCCAGTACTTC.

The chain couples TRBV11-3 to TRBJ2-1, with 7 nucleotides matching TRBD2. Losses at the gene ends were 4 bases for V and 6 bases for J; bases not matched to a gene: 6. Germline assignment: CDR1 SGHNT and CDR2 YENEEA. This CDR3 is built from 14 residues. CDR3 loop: CASSSRLASNEQFF. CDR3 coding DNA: TGTGCCAGCAGCTCTCGACTAGCTAGCAATGAGCAGTTCTTC.

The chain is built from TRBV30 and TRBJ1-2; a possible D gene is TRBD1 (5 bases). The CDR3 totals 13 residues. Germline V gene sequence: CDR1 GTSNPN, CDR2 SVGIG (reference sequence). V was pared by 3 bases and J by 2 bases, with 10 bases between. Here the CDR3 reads CAWSVRGNYGYTF. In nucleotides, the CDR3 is TGTGCCTGGAGCGTTCGGGGGAACTATGGCTACACCTTC.

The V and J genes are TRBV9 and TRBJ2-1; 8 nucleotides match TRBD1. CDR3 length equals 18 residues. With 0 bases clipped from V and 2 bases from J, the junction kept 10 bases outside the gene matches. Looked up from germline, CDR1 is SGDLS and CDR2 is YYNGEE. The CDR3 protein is CASSVGLGGRGPYNEQFF. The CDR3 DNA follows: TGTGCCAGCAGCGTAGGACTGGGTGGCAGGGGGCCCTACAATGAGCAGTTCTTC.

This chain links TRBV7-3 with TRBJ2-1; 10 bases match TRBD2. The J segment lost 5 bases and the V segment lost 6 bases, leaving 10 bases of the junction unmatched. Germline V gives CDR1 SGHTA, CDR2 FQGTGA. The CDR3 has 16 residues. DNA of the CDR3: TGTGCCAGCAGTTATTCAGCGCTAGCGGGAGACAATGAGCAGTTCTTC. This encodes CASSYSALAGDNEQFF.

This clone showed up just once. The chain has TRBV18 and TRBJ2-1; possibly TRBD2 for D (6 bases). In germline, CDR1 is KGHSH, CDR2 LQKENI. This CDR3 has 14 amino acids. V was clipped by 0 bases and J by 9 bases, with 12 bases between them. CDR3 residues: CASSPPSLGGEQFF. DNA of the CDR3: TGTGCCAGCTCACCACCCAGTCTGGGAGGTGAGCAGTTCTTC. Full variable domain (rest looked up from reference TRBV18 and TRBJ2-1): NAGVMQNPRHLVRRRGQEARLRCSPMKGHSHVYWYRQLPEEGLKFMVYLQKENIIDESGMPKERFSAEFPKEGPSILRIQQVVRGDSAAYFCASSPPSLGGEQFFGPGTRLTVL.

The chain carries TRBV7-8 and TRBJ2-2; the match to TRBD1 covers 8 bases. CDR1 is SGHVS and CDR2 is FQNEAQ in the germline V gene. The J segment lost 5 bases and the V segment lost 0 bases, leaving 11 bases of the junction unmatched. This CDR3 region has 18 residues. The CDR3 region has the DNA TGTGCCAGCAGCTTAGCGCGCAGGGGGCTTGGGAGAACCGGGGAGCTGTTTTTT. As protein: CASSLARRGLGRTGELFF.

This CDR3 is CASSPDAGDRPQHF. CDR3 DNA: TGCGCCAGCAGCCCGGACGCAGGGGACAGGCCCCAGCATTTT. V gene TRBV5-1 combines with J gene TRBJ1-5; 7 bases fit TRBD1. Trimming at V came to 4 bases and at J to 9 bases, leaving 10 bases not matched to a gene. The germline CDR1 and CDR2 sequences are SGHRS and YFSETQ. The CDR3 length is 14 residues.